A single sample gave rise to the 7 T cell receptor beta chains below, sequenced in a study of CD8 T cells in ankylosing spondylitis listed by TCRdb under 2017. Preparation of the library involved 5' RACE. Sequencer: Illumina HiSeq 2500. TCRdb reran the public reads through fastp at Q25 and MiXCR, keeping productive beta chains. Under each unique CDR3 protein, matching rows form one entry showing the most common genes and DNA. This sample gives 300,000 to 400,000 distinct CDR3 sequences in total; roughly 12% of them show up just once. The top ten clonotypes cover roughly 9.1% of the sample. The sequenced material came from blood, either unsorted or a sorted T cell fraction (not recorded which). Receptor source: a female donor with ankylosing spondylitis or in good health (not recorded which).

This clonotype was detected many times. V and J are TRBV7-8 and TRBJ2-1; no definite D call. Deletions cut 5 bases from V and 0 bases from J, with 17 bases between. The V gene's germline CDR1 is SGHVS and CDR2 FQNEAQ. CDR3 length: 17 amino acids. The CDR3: CASSLLGVVSSYNEQFF. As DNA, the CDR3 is TGTGCCAGCAGCCTTCTAGGCGTTGTTAGCTCCTACAATGAGCAGTTCTTC.

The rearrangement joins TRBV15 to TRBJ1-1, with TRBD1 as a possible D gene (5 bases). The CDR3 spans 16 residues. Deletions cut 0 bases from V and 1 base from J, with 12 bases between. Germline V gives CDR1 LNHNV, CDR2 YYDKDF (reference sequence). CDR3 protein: CATSREGAFKNTEAFF. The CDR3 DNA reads TGTGCCACCAGCAGAGAAGGGGCTTTTAAGAACACTGAAGCTTTCTTT.

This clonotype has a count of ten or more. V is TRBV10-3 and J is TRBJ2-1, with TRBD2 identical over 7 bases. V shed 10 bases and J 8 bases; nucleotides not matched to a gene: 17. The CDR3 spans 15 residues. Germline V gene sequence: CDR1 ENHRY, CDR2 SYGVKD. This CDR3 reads CATSTSKEVSDEQFF. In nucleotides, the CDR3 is TGTGCCACCTCGACTAGCAAGGAGGTATCAGATGAGCAGTTCTTC.

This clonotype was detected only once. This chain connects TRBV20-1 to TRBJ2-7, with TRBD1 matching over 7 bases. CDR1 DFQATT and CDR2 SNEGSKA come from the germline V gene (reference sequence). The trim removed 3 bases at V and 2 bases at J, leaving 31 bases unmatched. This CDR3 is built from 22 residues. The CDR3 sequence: CSARMGSATENTGQRLAYEQYF. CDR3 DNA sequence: TGCAGTGCTAGGATGGGGAGCGCCACCGAAAATACGGGACAGCGTCTCGCCTACGAGCAGTACTTC.

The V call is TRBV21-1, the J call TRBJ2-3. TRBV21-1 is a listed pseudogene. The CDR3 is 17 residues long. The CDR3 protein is CASSKDGLGCRSDTQYF. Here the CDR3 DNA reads TGTGCCAGCAGCAAAGACGGGTTGGGGTGTCGGTCGGATACGCAGTATTTT.

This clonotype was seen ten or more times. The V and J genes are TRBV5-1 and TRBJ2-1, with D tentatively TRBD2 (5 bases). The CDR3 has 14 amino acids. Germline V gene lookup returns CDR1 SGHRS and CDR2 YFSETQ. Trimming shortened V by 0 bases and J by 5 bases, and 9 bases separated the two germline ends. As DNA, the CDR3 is TGCGCCAGCAGCTTGGCAGGACTCCACAATGAGCAGTTCTTC. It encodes CASSLAGLHNEQFF.

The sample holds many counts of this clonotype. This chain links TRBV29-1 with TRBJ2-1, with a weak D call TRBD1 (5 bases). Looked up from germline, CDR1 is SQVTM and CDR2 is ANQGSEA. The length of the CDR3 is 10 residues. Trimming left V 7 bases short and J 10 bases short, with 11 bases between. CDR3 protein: CSGTNREQFF. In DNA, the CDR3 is TGCAGCGGAACAAACAGGGAGCAGTTCTTC.